The 3 T cell receptor beta chains presented below share a single source sample, sequenced in a study of blood T cell repertoires in COVID-19. The protocol was immunoSEQ multiplex PCR, while the TCRdb copy is restricted to in-frame clones and leaves out a portion. The top ten hold about 9.2% of the sample, which has 150,000 or so clones, just under 85% seen once. The sample comprised PBMCs or T cells enriched from blood (not recorded which). The receptors were gathered from a man aged 50 to 59 who had recovered from COVID-19.

The chain links TRBV7-9 to TRBJ1-1; no clear D. With 1 base removed from V and 11 bases from J, the gap between germline ends came to 11 bases. The CDR3 runs to 12 residues. Germline assignment: CDR1 SEHNR and CDR2 FQNEAQ (reference sequence). CDR3 sequence: CASSLVRGEAFF. CDR3 sequence (DNA): TGTGCCAGCAGCTTAGTACGGGGAGAGGCTTTCTTT.

Only one count was recorded for this clone. This chain links TRBV18 with TRBJ1-1; no definite D call. CDR3 length equals 14 residues. V was trimmed by 4 bases and J by 1 base, leaving 10 bases between them. Germline lookup yields CDR1 KGHSH and CDR2 LQKENI. CDR3 DNA: TGTGCCAGCTCACTCCAGCGGGAGAACACTGAAGCTTTCTTT. It translates to CASSLQRENTEAFF. Using reference TRBV18 and TRBJ1-1 for the parts outside the CDR3, the full variable domain is NAGVMQNPRHLVRRRGQEARLRCSPMKGHSHVYWYRQLPEEGLKFMVYLQKENIIDESGMPKERFSAEFPKEGPSILRIQQVVRGDSAAYFCASSLQRENTEAFFGQGTRLTVV.

The rearrangement links TRBV5-8 to TRBJ2-5, with TRBD2 matching 13 bases. Trimming at V came to 4 bases and at J to 5 bases, leaving 14 bases not matched to a gene. This CDR3 contains 18 residues. Germline assignment: CDR1 SGHTS and CDR2 YDEGEE. CDR3 DNA: TGTGCCAGCAGCCCAGGACTAGCGGGGGCCCAGATAGCGGAGACCCAGTACTTC. This sequence encodes CASSPGLAGAQIAETQYF.